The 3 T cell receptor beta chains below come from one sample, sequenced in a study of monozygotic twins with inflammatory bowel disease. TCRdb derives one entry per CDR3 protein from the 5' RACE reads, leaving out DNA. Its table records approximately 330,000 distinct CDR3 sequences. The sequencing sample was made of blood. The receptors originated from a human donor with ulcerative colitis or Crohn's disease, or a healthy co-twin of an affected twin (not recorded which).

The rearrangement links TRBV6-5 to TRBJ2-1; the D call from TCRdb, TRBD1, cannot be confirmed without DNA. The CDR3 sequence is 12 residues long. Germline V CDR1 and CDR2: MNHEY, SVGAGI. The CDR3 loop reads CASKGPVGQQFF.

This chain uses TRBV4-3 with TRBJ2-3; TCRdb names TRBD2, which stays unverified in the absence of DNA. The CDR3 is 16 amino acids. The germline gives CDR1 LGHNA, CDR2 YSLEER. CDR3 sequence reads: CASSQDPTSVYDTQYF.

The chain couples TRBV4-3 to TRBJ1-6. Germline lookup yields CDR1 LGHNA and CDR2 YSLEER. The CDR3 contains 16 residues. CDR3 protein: CASSQDSRVANSPLHF.